The 9 T cell receptor beta chains given below trace back to one sample, sequenced in a study of T cells in Graves' hyperthyroidism and ophthalmopathy. TCR beta CDR3 regions were amplified from RNA. First-round RT-PCR with HTBI primers amplified the TCR CDR3 region. TCRdb itself ran the multiplex PCR reads through MiXCR, one entry per CDR3 protein. This table holds around 690,000 distinct CDR3 sequences, less than 25% found once. Source material: blood. These receptors were obtained from a man aged 25 to 40 with Graves' ophthalmopathy.

The rearrangement uses TRBV28 and TRBJ2-7; D is unclear. The V and J ends lost 5 bases and 7 bases respectively, with 9 bases between them. CDR1 MDHEN and CDR2 SYDVKM come from the germline V gene. This CDR3 region has 11 residues. CDR3 residues: CASSPQIEQYF. The CDR3 DNA reads TGTGCCAGCAGTCCCCAGATTGAGCAGTACTTC.

The rearrangement uses TRBV2 and TRBJ1-5; 9 bases are shared with TRBD1. Losses at the gene ends were 8 bases for V and 6 bases for J; bases not matched to a gene: 11. The CDR3 spans 15 residues. From germline, CDR1 is SNHLY and CDR2 FYNNEI. CDR3 residues: CASSSGQGKSQPQHF. Written as DNA, the CDR3 is TGTGCCAGCTCCTCGGGACAGGGAAAGAGTCAGCCCCAGCATTTT.

In DNA, the CDR3 is TGCAGCGTCGCGGATGGCGGGGAAAAACTGTTTTTT. Its translation is CSVADGGEKLFF. The chain carries TRBV29-1 and TRBJ1-4; D uncertain. This CDR3 is 12 amino acids long. Germline CDR1 is SQVTM and CDR2 is ANQGSEA. Trimming cost V 6 bases and J 8 bases, with 13 bases left between them.

This sequence joins TRBV6-2 or TRBV6-3 and TRBJ1-2; a weak D match, TRBD1 (6 bases). V was clipped by 5 bases and J by 7 bases, with 14 bases between them. The germline gives CDR1 MNHEY, CDR2 SVGEGT. CDR3 length equals 13 residues. The CDR3 DNA follows: TGTGCCAGCAGTATACGGTGGGGGGCTGGCTACACCTTC. As protein: CASSIRWGAGYTF.

This clonotype occurred many times. The gene calls are TRBV20-1 and TRBJ2-4; 14 bases are shared with TRBD2. The junction had 6 bases not matched to a gene; V was cut back by 5 bases and J by 0 bases. The CDR3 loop spans 17 amino acids. The germline gives CDR1 DFQATT, CDR2 SNEGSKA (reference sequence). The chain's CDR3 is CSASTSGRALAKNIQYF. Here the CDR3 DNA reads TGCAGTGCTTCGACTAGCGGGAGGGCCCTAGCCAAAAACATTCAGTACTTC.

The sample holds a few counts of this clonotype. The V gene is TRBV6-1, the J gene TRBJ2-7; TRBD1 matches at 10 bases. The CDR3 loop spans 13 amino acids. Germline values: CDR1 MNHNS, CDR2 SASEGT. The V segment lost 9 bases and the J segment 3 bases; nucleotides outside the gene matches: 5. CDR3 region: CASRDRGNYEQYF. DNA of the CDR3: TGTGCCAGTAGGGACAGGGGAAACTACGAGCAGTACTTC.

In its sample, this clonotype was seen a few times. The CDR3 bases are TGTGCCAGCAGTTTCGGCGGGGCTCGCGGCTACGAGCAGTACTTC. It yields the protein CASSFGGARGYEQYF. The V call is TRBV12-3 or TRBV12-4, the J call TRBJ2-7; a weak D match, TRBD2 (6 bases). This CDR3 is 15 amino acids long. V dropped 3 bases and J dropped 3 bases, with 15 bases sitting between them.

The rearrangement links TRBV7-2 to TRBJ2-4; TRBD1 matches at 8 bases. Trimming at V came to 5 bases and at J to 7 bases, leaving 7 bases not matched to a gene. Per germline, CDR1 SGHTA and CDR2 FQGNSA. The CDR3 is 14 amino acids. Here the CDR3 reads CASSLGTGGNIQYF. CDR3 sequence (DNA): TGTGCCAGCAGCCTTGGGACAGGAGGGAACATTCAGTACTTC.

The chain has TRBV29-1 and TRBJ2-3; 16 positions match TRBD2. This CDR3 is built from 17 residues. Germline CDR1 reads SQVTM; CDR2 reads ANQGSEA. The J segment lost 8 bases and the V segment lost 1 base, leaving 9 bases of the junction unmatched. The CDR3 protein is CSVEATGLAGGPGTQYF. The CDR3 region has the DNA TGCAGCGTTGAAGCGACGGGACTAGCGGGAGGGCCTGGTACGCAGTATTTT.